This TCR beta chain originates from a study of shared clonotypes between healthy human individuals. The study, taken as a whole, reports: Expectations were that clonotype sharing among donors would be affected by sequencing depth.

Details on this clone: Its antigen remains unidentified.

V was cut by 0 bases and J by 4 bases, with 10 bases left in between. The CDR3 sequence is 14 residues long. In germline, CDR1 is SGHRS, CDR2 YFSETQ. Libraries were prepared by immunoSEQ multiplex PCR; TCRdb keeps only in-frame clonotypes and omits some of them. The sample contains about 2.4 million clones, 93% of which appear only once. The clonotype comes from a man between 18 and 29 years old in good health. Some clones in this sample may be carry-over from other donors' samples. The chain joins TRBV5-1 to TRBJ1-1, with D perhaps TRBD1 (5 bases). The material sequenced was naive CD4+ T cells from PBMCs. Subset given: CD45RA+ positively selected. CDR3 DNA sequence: TGCGCCAGCAGCTTGGAGCCAGGGCGCACTGAAGCTTTCTTT. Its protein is CASSLEPGRTEAFF.